These T cell receptor beta chains were read from a single sample in a study of blood T cell repertoires in COVID-19. Sequencing was performed with immunoSEQ multiplex PCR; in TCRdb, only in-frame clones are kept and a portion is missing. The sample holds about 210,000 clones, 75% to 85% seen once. The specimen was peripheral blood. These receptors were collected from a man aged 60-69 years with acute or convalescent COVID-19. Both conserved end residues are part of each CDR3. The D gene is left open where the match is weak. Where a row states a size, it is once, few, many or the class of an expanded clone; other rows omit it.

D | size | J | V | CDR3 | DNA
TRBD1 | - | TRBJ1-6 | TRBV27 | CASRGRTGINSPLHF | TGTGCCAGCAGGGGGAGGACAGGTATTAATTCACCCCTCCACTTT
- | - | TRBJ2-1 | TRBV6-1 | CASSENSPGLLATYNEQFF | TGTGCCAGCAGTGAAAATTCCCCCGGGCTGCTAGCGACCTACAATGAGCAGTTCTTC
TRBD1 | - | TRBJ2-1 | TRBV5-1 | CASSLIQGSTKEQFF | TGCGCCAGCAGCTTGATACAGGGGAGTACAAAAGAGCAGTTCTTC
TRBD1 | - | TRBJ1-2 | TRBV6-1 | CASSETGQGSNGGYTF | TGTGCCAGCAGTGAGACAGGACAGGGATCGAATGGTGGCTACACCTTC
- | - | TRBJ1-1 | TRBV7-9 | CASSLTRGDGLVKVPEAFF | TGTGCCAGCAGCCTTACTCGGGGGGACGGCCTCGTGAAAGTACCGGAAGCTTTCTTT
- | - | TRBJ2-7 | TRBV6-5 | CASIVGRSSSYEQYF | TGTGCCAGCATCGTAGGGAGGAGTAGTTCCTACGAGCAGTACTTC
- | - | TRBJ2-1 | TRBV30 | CAWSGIIALSYNEQFF | TGTGCCTGGAGTGGAATCATAGCCCTGTCCTACAATGAGCAGTTCTTC
TRBD1 | - | TRBJ1-2 | TRBV6-5 | CASSYTGGYYGYTF | TGTGCCAGCAGTTATACAGGGGGCTACTATGGCTACACCTTC
TRBD2 | - | TRBJ2-3 | TRBV3-1/TRBV3-2 | CASSQGPTGTSYPNGTDTQYF | TGTGCCAGCAGCCAAGGTCCGACAGGGACTAGCTATCCGAATGGCACAGATACGCAGTATTTT
TRBD2 | - | TRBJ2-7 | TRBV4-3 | CASSQGLAGASYEQYF | TGCGCCAGCAGCCAAGGACTAGCGGGCGCCTCCTACGAGCAGTACTTC
- | - | TRBJ2-2 | TRBV7-2 | CASSPLTRASGELFF | TGTGCCAGCAGCCCCCTCACTAGGGCCTCCGGGGAGCTGTTTTTT
TRBD2 | - | TRBJ2-1 | TRBV7-9 | CASSSPTPGLAGLEQFF | TGTGCCAGCAGCTCTCCAACCCCGGGACTAGCGGGGCTTGAGCAGTTCTTC
- | - | TRBJ2-1 | TRBV24-1 | CATSDPSSGGLGQFF | TGTGCCACCAGTGATCCCTCCTCTGGAGGCCTGGGGCAGTTCTTC
- | - | TRBJ1-1 | TRBV3-1/TRBV3-2 | CASSQAGGPEAFF | TGTGCCAGCAGCCAAGCGGGGGGTCCTGAAGCTTTCTTT
TRBD1 | - | TRBJ2-1 | TRBV9 | CASSARDRDSYNEQFF | TGTGCCAGCAGCGCCAGGGACAGGGACTCCTACAATGAGCAGTTCTTC
- | - | TRBJ2-3 | TRBV10-2 | CATTRDTASTDTQYF | TGCGCCACCACCCGGGACACTGCTAGCACAGATACGCAGTATTTT
TRBD2 | many | TRBJ2-2 | TRBV6-5 | CASSTSGNTGELFF | TGTGCCAGCTCGACTAGCGGGAACACCGGGGAGCTGTTTTTT
- | - | TRBJ2-5 | TRBV5-1 | CASSLGEQETQYF | TGCGCCAGCAGCTTGGGAGAACAAGAGACCCAGTACTTC
TRBD2 | - | TRBJ2-1 | TRBV15 | CATSLPQAGGFLSSYNEQFF | TGTGCCACCAGCCTGCCCCAAGCGGGGGGGTTTTTAAGCTCCTACAATGAGCAGTTCTTC
- | - | TRBJ1-5 | TRBV5-1 | CASSLTGVNQPQHF | TGCGCCAGCAGCTTGACAGGAGTCAATCAGCCCCAGCATTTT
TRBD1 | - | TRBJ1-2 | TRBV28 | CASSRTGDDGYTF | TGTGCCAGCAGCCGGACAGGGGACGATGGCTACACCTTC
TRBD2 | - | TRBJ2-1 | TRBV7-9 | CASSPGTSGRVSYNEQFF | TGTGCCAGCAGCCCCGGGACTAGCGGGAGGGTGTCCTACAATGAGCAGTTCTTC
TRBD1 | once | TRBJ2-3 | TRBV6-7 | CASSYLGQLGDTQYF | TGTGCCAGCAGTTACCTGGGACAGTTAGGAGATACGCAGTATTTT
- | few | TRBJ2-5 | TRBV7-2 | CASSLRAGMPQETQYF | TGTGCCAGCAGCTTACGAGCAGGGATGCCCCAAGAGACCCAGTACTTC
TRBD2 | - | TRBJ2-7 | TRBV2 | CASILSHGGEVYEQYF | TGTGCCAGCATCTTGAGCCACGGGGGGGAGGTTTACGAGCAGTACTTC
TRBD2 | - | TRBJ2-1 | TRBV28 | CASSTPTSGNEQFF | TGTGCCAGCAGTACCCCCACTAGCGGTAATGAGCAGTTCTTC
- | - | TRBJ1-1 | TRBV18 | CASSPRRDTEAFF | TGTGCCAGCTCACCAAGGAGGGACACTGAAGCTTTCTTT
- | once | TRBJ1-1 | TRBV5-4 | CASSLAGENTEAFF | TGTGCCAGCAGCTTGGCCGGGGAGAACACTGAAGCTTTCTTT
TRBD2 | once | TRBJ2-2 | TRBV19 | CASSSGSGSYTGELFF | TGTGCCAGTAGTAGTGGAAGCGGGAGCTACACCGGGGAGCTGTTTTTT
- | - | TRBJ2-7 | TRBV18 | CASSPKASRGYEQYF | TGTGCCAGCTCACCGAAGGCTAGCCGAGGTTACGAGCAGTACTTC
TRBD1 | once | TRBJ1-1 | TRBV4-1 | CASSQPGQHTEAFF | TGCGCCAGCAGCCAACCGGGACAGCACACTGAAGCTTTCTTT
TRBD1 | - | TRBJ1-2 | TRBV30 | CATFGQTGGLITIGYTF | TGTGCCACCTTCGGTCAGACAGGGGGGTTAATAACTATCGGCTACACCTTC
- | - | TRBJ1-4 | TRBV25-1 | CASSEGVTNEKLFF | TGTGCCAGCAGTGAAGGAGTAACTAATGAAAAACTGTTTTTT
- | - | TRBJ2-1 | TRBV7-3 | CALISANKTGYEQFF | TGTGCCTTAATATCTGCCAACAAGACCGGGTACGAGCAGTTCTTC
- | - | TRBJ2-5 | TRBV6-5 | CASSVGGPQETQYF | TGTGCCAGCAGCGTGGGAGGTCCTCAAGAGACCCAGTACTTC
- | - | TRBJ1-2 | TRBV2 | CASSGGTYYGYTF | TGTGCCAGCAGTGGAGGCACTTACTATGGCTACACCTTC
TRBD1 | - | TRBJ1-2 | TRBV6-5 | CASSSPRTGYYGYTF | TGTGCCAGCAGTTCCCCTAGGACAGGTTACTATGGCTACACCTTC
- | few | TRBJ2-3 | TRBV27 | CASRPPRRGTITDTQYF | TGTGCCAGCAGGCCCCCCCGGCGGGGCACGATAACAGATACGCAGTATTTT
- | - | TRBJ2-3 | TRBV18 | CASSPLQARTDTQYF | TGTGCCAGCTCACCGTTGCAAGCACGGACAGATACGCAGTATTTT
- | - | TRBJ2-3 | TRBV7-2 | CASSLVGGGAYTDTQYF | TGTGCCAGCAGCTTAGTTGGGGGGGGCGCTTACACAGATACGCAGTATTTT
TRBD1 | - | TRBJ2-2 | TRBV15 | CATSTTWDSRNTGELFF | TGTGCCACCAGCACCACTTGGGACAGTCGTAACACCGGGGAGCTGTTTTTT
- | - | TRBJ2-5 | TRBV6-6 | CASSRGQETQYF | TGTGCCAGCAGTAGAGGCCAAGAGACCCAGTACTTC
- | - | TRBJ1-4 | TRBV2 | CASSYVGGGEKLFF | TGTGCCAGCAGTTACGTGGGAGGGGGTGAAAAACTGTTTTTT
TRBD1 | - | TRBJ2-3 | TRBV19 | CASSNTPGTGTQYF | TGTGCCAGTAGTAACACCCCCGGGACAGGCACGCAGTATTTT
TRBD1 | - | TRBJ1-1 | TRBV7-9 | CASSLWGTGMNTEAFF | TGTGCCAGCAGCCTCTGGGGGACAGGGATGAACACTGAAGCTTTCTTT
- | once | TRBJ1-1 | TRBV4-3 | CASSQDRGITEAFF | TGCGCCAGCAGCCAAGATCGGGGGATCACTGAAGCTTTCTTT
- | - | TRBJ1-5 | TRBV6-5 | CASSYSWGRYQPQHF | TGTGCCAGCAGTTACTCTTGGGGCCGATATCAGCCCCAGCATTTT
- | - | TRBJ1-1 | TRBV24-1 | CATSDTNGVRAFF | TGTGCCACCAGTGATACAAACGGGGTTCGGGCTTTCTTT
TRBD1 | once | TRBJ1-1 | TRBV19 | CASAQGARAEAFF | TGTGCCAGCGCACAGGGGGCGAGGGCTGAAGCTTTCTTT
TRBD1 | - | TRBJ2-1 | TRBV5-1 | CASSRQGYNEQFF | TGCGCCAGCAGCCGACAGGGCTACAATGAGCAGTTCTTC
- | - | TRBJ2-1 | TRBV5-1 | CASSFLQGYEQFF | TGCGCCAGCAGCTTTCTACAGGGCTATGAGCAGTTCTTC
TRBD1 | few | TRBJ1-4 | TRBV19 | CASSPGTATYEKLFF | TGTGCCAGTAGCCCCGGGACAGCTACGTATGAAAAACTGTTTTTT
TRBD1 | - | TRBJ2-5 | TRBV19 | CASSNSRTGTWETQYF | TGTGCCAGTAGTAACAGCCGGACAGGGACCTGGGAGACCCAGTACTTC
- | - | TRBJ1-2 | TRBV6-5 | CASRSTGNYGYTF | TGTGCCAGCAGATCGACAGGCAACTATGGCTACACCTTC